This T cell receptor beta chain was captured by sequencing in a study of cytomegalovirus exposure and HLA in healthy donors. Study information: Researchers previously reported finding more than 100 million unique TCR beta sequences from roughly 180 million T cells.

Study-wide results and caveats: Sequencing likely generated an artifact that appeared as a cluster of highly shared sequence variants. Accounts indicate the classifier identified cytomegalovirus status with strong specificity and sensitivity.

To note about this clone: What it binds is unknown.

Amplification used 60 Vbeta primers and 13 Jbeta primers. The protocol was immunoSEQ multiplex PCR, while the TCRdb copy is restricted to in-frame clones and leaves out a portion. Among about 160,000 clones listed, around 88% were seen once. J lost 4 bases, V lost 0 bases, and 10 bases had no gene match. The CDR3 is 16 residues long. Germline V gives CDR1 SGHRS, CDR2 YFSETQ. Sequenced: PBMCs. The chain combines TRBV5-1 with TRBJ2-7, with 7 bases fitting TRBD1. This TCR was recovered from a woman in her 30s in good health and CMV-seronegative. The CDR3 region has the DNA TGCGCCAGCAGCTTGGCCTCCCGACAGGGAGCTTACGAGCAGTACTTC. This codes for CASSLASRQGAYEQYF. The full variable domain, its missing parts supplied by reference TRBV5-1 and TRBJ2-7, is KAGVTQTPRYLIKTRGQQVTLSCSPISGHRSVSWYQQTPGQGLQFLFEYFSETQRNKGNFPGRFSGRQFSNSRSEMNVSTLELGDSALYLCASSLASRQGAYEQYFGPGTRLTVT.